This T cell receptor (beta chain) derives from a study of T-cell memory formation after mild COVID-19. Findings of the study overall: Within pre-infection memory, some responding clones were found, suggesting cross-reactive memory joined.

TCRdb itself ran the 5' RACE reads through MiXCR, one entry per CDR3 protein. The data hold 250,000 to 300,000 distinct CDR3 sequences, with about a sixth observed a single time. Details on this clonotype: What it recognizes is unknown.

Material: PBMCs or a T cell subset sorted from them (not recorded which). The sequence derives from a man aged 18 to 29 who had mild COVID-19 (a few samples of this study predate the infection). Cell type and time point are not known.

The CDR3 is CASSSPQGPQETQYF. CDR3 nucleotide sequence: TGTGCCAGCAGCTCCCCACAGGGTCCCCAAGAGACCCAGTACTTC. The chain couples TRBV5-5 to TRBJ2-5; D possibly corresponds to TRBD1 (6 bases). This CDR3 has 15 amino acids. Between the trimmed V and J ends, which lost 3 bases and 1 base, there was a span of 13 bases. CDR1 SGHKS and CDR2 YYEKEE come from the germline V gene (reference sequence).